The T cell receptor (beta chain) under discussion was sequenced for a study of HIV-infected children after antiretroviral therapy interruption. In the study overall: Recorded EBV and CMV exposure existed for most children. Continuous-treatment samples came from weeks 0, 48 and 150.

A 3' RACE protocol on RNA, with unique molecular identifiers, produced the TCR library. TCRdb recomputed calls from the 3' RACE reads with MiXCR, one row per CDR3 protein. The sample lists approximately 95,000 distinct CDR3 sequences, 6.9% seen once, with approximately 1.2% in the top ten. Treatment here: PENTA 11 planned treatment interruption arm or continuous ART arm. The CDR3 contains 13 residues. Germline loops: CDR1 DFQATT, CDR2 SNEGSKA (reference sequence). Trimming removed 4 bases from V and 0 bases from J, with 9 bases in between. The sequence derives from a pool of human donors with HIV. Sequenced here: CD45RA+ CD4+ T cells from PBMCs, pooled from several time points, sampled from a donor given antiretroviral therapy, either interrupted or continuous. Subset given: naive CD4+ CD45RA+ CD45RO- T cells. The chain carries TRBV20-1 and TRBJ2-5; no reliable D call. The CDR3 DNA reads as TGCAGTGCTAATCGAGGATACCAAGAGACCCAGTACTTC. Amino acids: CSANRGYQETQYF.